This TCR beta chain was observed in a study of blood T cell repertoires in COVID-19. Study information: COVID-19 samples collected from the United States, Italy and Spain covered acute and convalescent phases. PBMCs, B-cell-depleted T cells, or T cells were the source of the cDNA or gDNA that made up the material.

Measured with immunoSEQ multiplex PCR; TCRdb has only the in-frame clones, and not every one. This table holds about 210,000 clones, 80% found once. The CDR3 is 14 residues long. Trimming took 4 bases from V and 7 from J, leaving 17 bases between them. CDR1 and CDR2 from the germline V gene are SEHNR and FQNEAQ (reference sequence). This TCR came from a human donor in a cohort sampled during active COVID-19. The chain employs TRBV7-9 and TRBJ2-7; a weak D match, TRBD1 (6 bases). The sequencing input was peripheral blood. CDR3 coding DNA: TGTGCCAGCAGCTCGAACAGGGAGATAGAAGAGCAGTACTTC. This translates into CASSSNREIEEQYF.